The next 19 T cell receptor beta chains were all read from a single sample in a study of blood T cell repertoires in COVID-19. Measured with immunoSEQ multiplex PCR; TCRdb has only the in-frame clones, and not every one. The data hold fewer than 80,000 clones, with 75% to 90% observed a single time. The sample consisted of peripheral blood. The receptors stem from a woman between 45 and 60 years old with active COVID-19.

The V call is TRBV7-9, the J call TRBJ1-5, with TRBD1 identical over 8 bases. CDR3 length equals 14 residues. Germline trimming cut 6 bases from V and 6 bases from J; bases unmatched to any gene: 7. Per germline, CDR1 SEHNR and CDR2 FQNEAQ (reference sequence). DNA of the CDR3: TGTGCCAGCAGTTACGCGACAGGGGTTCAGCCCCAGCATTTT. It codes for CASSYATGVQPQHF.

This clone was observed a single time. This chain connects TRBV28 to TRBJ2-1, with D possibly being TRBD2 (5 bases). The CDR3 is 13 amino acids. Trimming left V 9 bases short and J 6 bases short, with 15 bases between. Germline lookup yields CDR1 MDHEN and CDR2 SYDVKM. Written as DNA, the CDR3 is TGTGCCAGTGAACTAGTCTCGGGCAATGAGCAGTTCTTC. Translated: CASELVSGNEQFF.

The chain employs TRBV6-5 and TRBJ2-7, with TRBD2 as a possible D gene (6 bases). This CDR3 contains 12 residues. V was shortened by 0 bases and J by 7 bases, with 7 bases between the two germline ends. CDR1 and CDR2 from the germline V gene are MNHEY and SVGAGI. CDR3 protein: CASSYSGGEQYF. CDR3 bases: TGTGCCAGCAGTTACTCGGGAGGAGAGCAGTACTTC.

The chain uses TRBV11-2 and TRBJ2-3; unclear D gene. The ends were cut back, 2 bases at V and 3 bases at J, with 9 bases in the middle. Germline CDR1 SGHAT, CDR2 FQNNGV. The CDR3 runs to 14 residues. The chain's CDR3 is CASSLRVETDTQYF. In nucleotides, the CDR3 is TGTGCCAGCAGCTTACGCGTAGAAACAGATACGCAGTATTTT.

The genes are TRBV6-1 and TRBJ2-1; D is uncertain. V lost 1 base, J lost 8 bases, and 18 bases lay in between. The germline gives CDR1 MNHNS, CDR2 SASEGT. This CDR3 has 16 residues. The CDR3 coding sequence is TGTGCCAGCAGTGAAGACGTGGCAGTACGCCGGGATGAGCAGTTCTTC. Its translation: CASSEDVAVRRDEQFF.

This clone was detected once. The rearrangement uses TRBV7-9 and TRBJ2-7, with a possible D match to TRBD2 (6 bases). Deletions cut 1 base from V and 3 bases from J, with 10 bases between. The CDR3 is 14 amino acids. The germline gives CDR1 SEHNR, CDR2 FQNEAQ (reference sequence). The CDR3 coding sequence is TGTGCCAGCAGCTTAGAGGGGACTCTCTACGAGCAGTACTTC. Protein: CASSLEGTLYEQYF.

The chain joins TRBV20-1 to TRBJ1-1, with TRBD1 as a possible D gene (6 bases). The V gene lost 4 bases and the J gene lost 5 bases, with 8 bases spanning the gap. The V gene's germline CDR1 is DFQATT and CDR2 SNEGSKA (reference sequence). CDR3 length equals 11 residues. This CDR3 is CSAKGGTEAFF. CDR3 sequence (DNA): TGCAGTGCTAAGGGGGGGACTGAAGCTTTCTTT.

The chain employs TRBV18 and TRBJ2-2; TRBD2 aligns across 13 bases. This CDR3 is 18 amino acids long. Germline trimming cut 6 bases from V and 6 bases from J; bases unmatched to any gene: 13. CDR1 and CDR2 from the germline V gene are KGHSH and LQKENI. CDR3 DNA sequence: TGTGCCAGCTCCCCCAGGACTAGCGGGAGTACAGGCGCCGGGGAGCTGTTTTTT. Residues: CASSPRTSGSTGAGELFF. The full variable domain, rest sourced from reference TRBV18 and TRBJ2-2, is NAGVMQNPRHLVRRRGQEARLRCSPMKGHSHVYWYRQLPEEGLKFMVYLQKENIIDESGMPKERFSAEFPKEGPSILRIQQVVRGDSAAYFCASSPRTSGSTGAGELFFGEGSRLTVL.

Regarding this clone: It is unclear where the CDR3 begins or ends on the DNA, so no DNA is shown, and the CDR3 is as TCRdb lists it. The chain is built from TRBV21-1 and TRBJ2-1; the table names TRBD2, a call not compared with the DNA. TRBV21-1 is designated a pseudogene. The CDR3 has 17 amino acids, counting both end residues. The CDR3 here is CASSKVGSGSNPNEQFF.

The table lists this clone with a few counts. This chain connects TRBV28 to TRBJ2-7; D gene unclear. The CDR3 runs 11 residues. CDR1 MDHEN and CDR2 SYDVKM come from the germline V gene. Deletions cut 5 bases from V and 9 bases from J, with 11 bases between. The CDR3 DNA reads as TGTGCCAGCAGTCCAGGCTGGGCGCAGTACTTC. Translation: CASSPGWAQYF.

The V and J genes are TRBV29-1 and TRBJ2-2, with a tentative D call TRBD1 (5 bases). The CDR3 has 15 residues. Looked up from germline, CDR1 is SQVTM and CDR2 is ANQGSEA. Trimming took off 6 bases at V and 0 bases at J, with 14 bases between the two ends. CDR3 region: CSVTLRGANTGELFF. The CDR3 nucleotides are TGCAGCGTAACCCTTAGGGGTGCGAACACCGGGGAGCTGTTTTTT.

The V call is TRBV6-2 or TRBV6-3, the J call TRBJ1-5; no clear D. With 3 bases removed from V and 6 bases from J, the gap between germline ends came to 24 bases. This CDR3 comprises 18 residues. Looked up from germline, CDR1 is MNHEY and CDR2 is SVGEGT. CDR3 nucleotide sequence: TGTGCCAGCAGTTATTCAACCACCTTGCCGGTCGCCGGTCAGCCCCAGCATTTT. Protein sequence: CASSYSTTLPVAGQPQHF.

This chain links TRBV20-1 with TRBJ1-2, with no clear D. Germline V gene lookup returns CDR1 DFQATT and CDR2 SNEGSKA (reference sequence). The CDR3 contains 10 residues. Trimming removed 3 bases at V and 11 bases at J, with 10 bases between. The CDR3 is CSARDSGYTF. DNA of the CDR3: TGCAGTGCTAGGGACTCCGGGTACACCTTC.

The chain carries TRBV19 and TRBJ1-2, with D unresolved. With 0 bases removed from V and 2 bases from J, the gap between germline ends came to 4 bases. CDR1 is LNHDA, CDR2 SQIVND, per germline (reference sequence). The CDR3 runs to 13 residues. The CDR3, as DNA: TGTGCCAGTAGTATAGACAGGAACTATGGCTACACCTTC. It is translated as CASSIDRNYGYTF. Based on the CDR3 plus reference TRBV19 and TRBJ1-2, the full variable domain is DGGITQSPKYLFRKEGQNVTLSCEQNLNHDAMYWYRQDPGQGLRLIYYSQIVNDFQKGDIAEGYSVSREKKESFPLTVTSAQKNPTAFYLCASSIDRNYGYTFGSGTRLTVV.

In its sample, this clone was seen a few times. The chain combines TRBV19 with TRBJ2-1, with a weak D call TRBD2 (5 bases). The CDR3 is 14 residues long. Per germline, CDR1 LNHDA and CDR2 SQIVND (reference sequence). V was trimmed by 5 bases and J by 3 bases, leaving 11 bases between them. For the CDR3, the DNA is TGTGCCAGTAGTGCCCGCCGGGACTACAATGAGCAGTTCTTC. Residues: CASSARRDYNEQFF. The variable domain in full, completed from reference TRBV19 and TRBJ2-1, reads DGGITQSPKYLFRKEGQNVTLSCEQNLNHDAMYWYRQDPGQGLRLIYYSQIVNDFQKGDIAEGYSVSREKKESFPLTVTSAQKNPTAFYLCASSARRDYNEQFFGPGTRLTVL.

V gene TRBV5-1 combines with J gene TRBJ1-1; D is unresolved. The ends were cut back, 3 bases at V and 8 bases at J, with 20 bases in the middle. CDR3 length: 15 residues. CDR1 and CDR2 (germline): SGHRS, YFSETQ. The CDR3 region is CASSSTIGVRKEAFF. As DNA, the CDR3 is TGCGCCAGCAGCTCGACGATCGGGGTCCGTAAGGAAGCTTTCTTT.

The chain links TRBV6-5 to TRBJ2-2; weak D call: TRBD1 (6 bases). The germline V gene encodes CDR1 MNHEY and CDR2 SVGAGI. V shed 5 bases and J shed 3 bases, with 13 bases lying between them. This CDR3 region has 15 residues. The CDR3 here is CASSNPQGYTGELFF. The CDR3 nucleotides read TGTGCCAGCAGTAACCCACAGGGATACACCGGGGAGCTGTTTTTT.

The rearrangement joins TRBV28 to TRBJ1-1, with 10 nucleotides matching TRBD1. Germline values: CDR1 MDHEN, CDR2 SYDVKM. CDR3 length: 17 amino acids. The ends lost 4 bases at V and 1 base at J; junction bases unmatched: 9. CDR3 region: CASSSRQGASSNTEAFF. DNA of the CDR3: TGTGCCAGCAGTTCTAGACAGGGGGCGAGTTCGAACACTGAAGCTTTCTTT.

This clone was seen only once. The chain is built from TRBV18 and TRBJ2-5; the D is unclear. The germline V and J ends were trimmed by 6 bases and 7 bases, with 12 bases remaining between them. Germline loops: CDR1 KGHSH, CDR2 LQKENI. The CDR3 is made up of 12 amino acids. The CDR3 region has the DNA TGTGCCAGCTCGGCCGAGGAAGTGACCCAGTACTTC. It specifies CASSAEEVTQYF.